Included here is one T cell receptor (beta chain) sequence, with context. This sample is part of a study of shared clonotypes between healthy human individuals. Replicate PCRs from sorted subsets contained approximately 220 ng DNA, which is roughly 30,000 T cell genomes. Using immunoSEQ multiplex PCR, the repertoire was profiled, and TCRdb retains in-frame clones only, with some absent. The table has over 950,000 clones, roughly 80% seen once. Sequenced: memory CD4+ T cells from PBMCs. The subset here: CD45RA-negative fraction. The clonotype was recovered from a man younger than 35 in good health. Some clones in this sample may be carry-over from other donors' samples.

The CDR3 DNA is TGTGCCAGCAGCACCAACCGGAGCCCAGGGTTTCAGTATTTT. It specifies CASSTNRSPGFQYF. The chain employs TRBV21-1 and TRBJ2-3; the table's TRBD1 call for D was not verified on the DNA. TRBV21-1 is assigned pseudogene status. The CDR3 spans 14 residues.